The clone carrying this T cell receptor beta chain was seen just once. Its specificity is unknown. This sample is part of a study of T cell responses to AZD1222 COVID-19 vaccine. The protocol was immunoSEQ multiplex PCR, while the TCRdb copy is restricted to in-frame clones and leaves out a portion. This repertoire shows approximately 200,000 clones, 70% to 90% found once; its top ten account for 7.5% to 9.5%. The V gene lost 7 bases and the J gene lost 5 bases, with 20 bases spanning the gap. The CDR3 is 16 residues long. Germline V gene sequence: CDR1 MGHRA, CDR2 YSYEKL. General study results and limits: The donor group comprised mostly white British people and more females; the analysis possibly underestimated clonal diversity.

The genes are TRBV4-1 and TRBJ1-4, with D unresolved. This TCR came from an adult in good health. This specimen was peripheral blood, taken on day 0 of AZD1222 vaccination. Here the CDR3 DNA reads TGCGCCAGCACCGTCTTCCCGGTACGCGAGAATGAAAAACTGTTTTTT. Translated, it gives CASTVFPVRENEKLFF.